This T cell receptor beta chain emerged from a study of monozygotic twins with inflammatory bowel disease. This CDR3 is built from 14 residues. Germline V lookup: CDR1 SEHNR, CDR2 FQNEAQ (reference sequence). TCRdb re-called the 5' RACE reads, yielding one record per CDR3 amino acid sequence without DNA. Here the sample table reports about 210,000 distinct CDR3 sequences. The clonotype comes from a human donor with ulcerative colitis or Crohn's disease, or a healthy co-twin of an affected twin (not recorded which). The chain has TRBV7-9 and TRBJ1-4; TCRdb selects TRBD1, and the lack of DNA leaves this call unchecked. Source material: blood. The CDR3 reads CASSHRGLDEKLFF.